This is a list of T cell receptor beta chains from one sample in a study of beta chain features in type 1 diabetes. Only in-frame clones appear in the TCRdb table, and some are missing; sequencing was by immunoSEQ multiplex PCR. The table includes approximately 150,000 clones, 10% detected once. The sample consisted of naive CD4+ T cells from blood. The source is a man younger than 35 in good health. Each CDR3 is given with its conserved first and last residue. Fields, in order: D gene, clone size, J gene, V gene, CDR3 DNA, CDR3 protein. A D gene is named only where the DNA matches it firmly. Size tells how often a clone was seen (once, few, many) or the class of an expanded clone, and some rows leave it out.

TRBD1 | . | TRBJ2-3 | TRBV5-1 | TGCGCCAGCAGCCCGGGGACAGCAGATACGCAGTATTTT | CASSPGTADTQYF
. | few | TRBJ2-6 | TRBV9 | TGTGCCAGCAGCGCCGACACGGGGTGGGGGGCCAACGTCCTGACTTTC | CASSADTGWGANVLTF
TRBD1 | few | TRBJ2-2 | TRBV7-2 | TGTGCCAGCAGCTCGGACAGGGCCTACACCGGGGAGCTGTTTTTT | CASSSDRAYTGELFF
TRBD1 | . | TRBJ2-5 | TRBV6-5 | TGTGCCAGCAGAGACAGGGGAGAGACCCAGTACTTC | CASRDRGETQYF
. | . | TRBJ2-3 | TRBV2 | TGTGCCAGCAGGACAGGAAGCACAGATACGCAGTATTTT | CASRTGSTDTQYF
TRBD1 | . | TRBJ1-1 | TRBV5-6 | TGTGCCAGCAGTGGGGACAGGGGGGACACTGAAGCTTTCTTT | CASSGDRGDTEAFF
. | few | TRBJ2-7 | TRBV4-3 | TGCGCCAGCAGCCAAGATACCAGGGGGGCGTCCTACGAGCAGTACTTC | CASSQDTRGASYEQYF
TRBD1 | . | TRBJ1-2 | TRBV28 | TGTGCCAGCAGTTTGGGGGATTGGACAGGGAGAGGCTACACCTTC | CASSLGDWTGRGYTF
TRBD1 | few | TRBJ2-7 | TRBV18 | TGTGCCAGCTCATCAACACAGGGGACCAACGAGCAGTACTTC | CASSSTQGTNEQYF
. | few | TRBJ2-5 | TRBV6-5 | TGTGCCAGCAGTTATAATTTCGAGCATCAAGAGACCCAGTACTTC | CASSYNFEHQETQYF
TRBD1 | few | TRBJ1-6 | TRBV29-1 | TGCAGCTCGCCGGGACAGAATAATTCACCCCTCCACTTT | CSSPGQNNSPLHF
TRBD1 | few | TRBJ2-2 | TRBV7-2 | TGTGCCAGCAGCCCGCGACAGGGGGCGAACACCGGGGAGCTGTTTTTT | CASSPRQGANTGELFF
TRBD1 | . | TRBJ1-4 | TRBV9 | TGTGCCAGCAGCCCCTGGACAGGGGGCGAAACTAATGAAAAACTGTTTTTT | CASSPWTGGETNEKLFF
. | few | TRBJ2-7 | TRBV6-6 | TGTGCCAGCAGTTATAACTACGAGCAGTACTTC | CASSYNYEQYF
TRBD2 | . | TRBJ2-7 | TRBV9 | TGTGCCAGCAGCGCCGCGGGGGAAAACTACGAGCAGTACTTC | CASSAAGENYEQYF
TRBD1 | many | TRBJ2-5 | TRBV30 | TGTGCCTGGAGAACAGGGGGGTTAGAGACCCAGTACTTC | CAWRTGGLETQYF